This T cell receptor (beta chain) was sequenced in a study of blood T cell repertoires in COVID-19. Study summary: Donors in the United States, Italy and Spain gave samples during acute or convalescent COVID-19. PBMCs, B-cell-depleted T cells, or T cells provided the cDNA or gDNA that made up the material.

In the original analysis: For nucleated cells, counts were estimated from reference gene primer amplification. Sequenced by immunoSEQ multiplex PCR; TCRdb stores in-frame clones only, minus some. Clone size and the V and J calls come from that table; the DNA yielded D and trimming. The data show just over 300,000 clones, 70% to 90% seen once. There are 14 residues in the CDR3. From germline, CDR1 is PRHDT and CDR2 FYEKMQ (reference sequence). The trim removed 6 bases at V and 8 bases at J, leaving 11 bases unmatched. Recovered participants had two consecutive negative NP/OP PCR tests, healthcare professional clearance, or symptom resolution.

The sequence was obtained from a man aged 25-40 years who had recovered from COVID-19. This sequence joins TRBV13 and TRBJ2-3; TRBD1 agrees at 7 bases. The sequencing sample was made of PBMCs or T cells enriched from blood (not recorded which). CDR3 amino acids: CASRRTGYAFTQYF. CDR3 bases: TGTGCCAGCAGAAGGACAGGCTACGCTTTTACGCAGTATTTT.